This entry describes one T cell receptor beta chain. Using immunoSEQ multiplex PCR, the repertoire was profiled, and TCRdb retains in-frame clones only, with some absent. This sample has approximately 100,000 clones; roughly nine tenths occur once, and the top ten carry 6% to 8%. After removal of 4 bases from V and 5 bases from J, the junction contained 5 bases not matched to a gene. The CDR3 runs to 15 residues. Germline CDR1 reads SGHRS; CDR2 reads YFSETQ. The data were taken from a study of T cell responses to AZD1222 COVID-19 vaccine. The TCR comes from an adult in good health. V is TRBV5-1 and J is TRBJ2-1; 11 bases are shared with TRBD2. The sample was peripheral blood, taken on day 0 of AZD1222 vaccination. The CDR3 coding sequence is TGCGCCAGCAGCACACTAGCGGGGGCCCACAATGAGCAGTTCTTC. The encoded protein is CASSTLAGAHNEQFF.